Here is one TCR beta chain with its context. The V and J ends lost 4 bases and 4 bases respectively, with 18 bases between them. CDR3 size: 16 residues. CDR1 is SGHTS and CDR2 is YDEGEE in the germline V gene. Here immunoSEQ multiplex PCR was the method, and the copy in TCRdb shows in-frame clones only, minus some. Here the sample spans over 110,000 clones, around 72% being singletons. This entry is derived from a study of blood T cell repertoires in COVID-19. The sequence came from a woman aged 55-69 years with acute or convalescent COVID-19. The chain couples TRBV5-8 to TRBJ2-1; D is unclear. Sequences were obtained from peripheral blood. This CDR3 reads CASSLPGRRMYNEQFF. CDR3 DNA: TGTGCCAGCAGCCTCCCGGGTAGGCGCATGTACAATGAGCAGTTCTTC.